These 20 T cell receptor beta chains were all obtained from the same sample, sequenced in a study of CD8 T cells in ankylosing spondylitis. TCRdb used MiXCR to reprocess the 5' RACE reads, holding one entry per CDR3 protein. This sample yields over 150,000 distinct CDR3 sequences, of which about 13% are seen a single time; approximately 15% belongs to the top ten. The sequencing sample was made of blood, either unsorted or a sorted T cell fraction (not recorded which). The receptors derive from a male donor with ankylosing spondylitis or in good health (not recorded which).

The genes are TRBV10-1 and TRBJ2-5; D gene uncertain. The V end was cut by 6 bases, the J end by 5 bases, with 13 bases between. This CDR3 comprises 13 residues. Looked up from germline, CDR1 is WNHNN and CDR2 is SYGVQD (reference sequence). CDR3 sequence: CASSAGSWETQYF. The CDR3 nucleotides read TGCGCCAGCAGCGCCGGGTCCTGGGAGACCCAGTACTTC.

This clonotype came up a few times. This rearrangement joins TRBV27 to TRBJ2-7; no clear D gene. The CDR3 is made up of 13 amino acids. Trimming stripped 8 bases from V and 3 bases from J, with 14 bases between. The germline CDR1 and CDR2 sequences are MNHEY and SMNVEV (reference sequence). Here the CDR3 reads CASAKGSFYEQYF. The CDR3 region has the DNA TGTGCCAGCGCGAAGGGCAGTTTCTACGAGCAGTACTTC.

This clonotype occurred a few times. The CDR3 DNA follows: TGTGCCAGCAGCTTAGGCAGGACGGGCGGCTACACCTTC. Translated, it gives CASSLGRTGGYTF. The rearrangement joins TRBV7-2 to TRBJ1-2; D unclear. V gave up 1 base and J gave up 8 bases, with 11 bases separating them. Germline CDR1 reads SGHTA; CDR2 reads FQGNSA. The CDR3 spans 13 residues.

The CDR3 DNA is TGTGCCATCAGTGAGGCTTTGACCGGGGAGCTGTTTTTT. It encodes CAISEALTGELFF. The rearrangement uses TRBV10-3 and TRBJ2-2; no clear D gene. The V end was cut by 2 bases, the J end by 5 bases, with 6 bases between. This CDR3 region has 13 residues. Germline lookup yields CDR1 ENHRY and CDR2 SYGVKD.

This chain uses TRBV21-1 with TRBJ2-5; TRBD2 is the table's D call and was not checked against the DNA. TRBV21-1 is flagged as a pseudogene. The CDR3 has 13 amino acids. Here the CDR3 DNA reads TGTGCCAGCAGCTTCGGGGGGGAAGAGACCCAGTACTTC. It codes for CASSFGGEETQYF.

The chain uses TRBV5-6 and TRBJ2-3, with D perhaps matching TRBD2 (6 bases). Germline V gene sequence: CDR1 SGHDT, CDR2 YYEEEE. V lost 1 base and J lost 5, with 20 bases in between. The CDR3 runs 17 residues. CDR3 DNA: TGTGCCAGCAGCTTGAGGTCAGCCTTCCTCGGGGGAGATACGCAGTATTTT. It yields the protein CASSLRSAFLGGDTQYF.

This clonotype was seen at least ten times. The chain is built from TRBV5-1 and TRBJ1-4; a possible D gene is TRBD1 (5 bases). The CDR3 consists of 15 residues. V was cut by 4 bases and J by 0 bases, with 10 bases left in between. The germline gives CDR1 SGHRS, CDR2 YFSETQ. The CDR3 spells CASSGGEATNEKLFF. The DNA of the CDR3 is TGCGCCAGCAGCGGAGGGGAAGCAACTAATGAAAAACTGTTTTTT.

This clonotype has more than one count but fewer than ten. This chain joins TRBV7-9 and TRBJ2-5, with no clear D. The CDR3 consists of 12 residues. Germline assignment: CDR1 SEHNR and CDR2 FQNEAQ (reference sequence). The V and J ends lost 5 bases and 5 bases respectively, with 9 bases between them. The CDR3 bases are TGTGCCAGCAGCGGCCCTGGGGAGACCCAGTACTTC. It translates to CASSGPGETQYF.

J is TRBJ2-3 and V is TRBV7-8; a possible D gene is TRBD1 (6 bases). Germline V gene lookup returns CDR1 SGHVS and CDR2 FQNEAQ. The V and J ends lost 5 bases and 4 bases respectively, with 19 bases between them. The length of the CDR3 is 16 residues. The CDR3 DNA follows: TGTGCCAGCAGCCAAAGGAAGGTCAGGGGAGCAGATACGCAGTATTTT. It codes for CASSQRKVRGADTQYF.

This chain uses TRBV7-9 with TRBJ1-2; D is uncertain. CDR3 length: 11 residues. V was pared by 8 bases and J by 3 bases, with 7 bases between. The V gene's germline CDR1 is SEHNR and CDR2 FQNEAQ (reference sequence). The CDR3 is CASDPHYGYTF. The CDR3 region has the DNA TGTGCCAGCGACCCACACTATGGCTACACCTTC.

Many counts were recorded for this clonotype. The V call is TRBV4-1, the J call TRBJ1-1; D gene ambiguous. This CDR3 spans 15 amino acids. The V gene lost 0 bases and the J gene lost 0 bases, with 8 bases spanning the gap. The germline V gene has CDR1 MGHRA and CDR2 YSYEKL. This CDR3 is CASSQEATVNTEAFF. The CDR3, as DNA: TGCGCCAGCAGCCAAGAGGCAACAGTGAACACTGAAGCTTTCTTT.

This clonotype has a handful of counts. J is TRBJ2-3 and V is TRBV28; D call uncertain. The CDR3 covers 13 residues. Trimming took off 6 bases at V and 2 bases at J, with 9 bases between the two ends. The germline gives CDR1 MDHEN, CDR2 SYDVKM. The CDR3 protein is CASSFRVTDTQYF. CDR3 coding DNA: TGTGCCAGCAGCTTCCGGGTCACAGATACGCAGTATTTT.

This clonotype turned up a few times. This rearrangement joins TRBV4-1 to TRBJ1-3; D unresolved. The CDR3 consists of 13 residues. Germline-derived CDR1 and CDR2 are MGHRA and YSYEKL. Deletions cut 4 bases from V and 8 bases from J, with 12 bases between. Here the CDR3 DNA reads TGCGCCAGCAGCCCCGCATTGGCCGACACCATATATTTT. It yields the protein CASSPALADTIYF.

The chain is built from TRBV2 and TRBJ1-2; D is possibly TRBD1 (6 bases). Germline V lookup: CDR1 SNHLY, CDR2 FYNNEI. The CDR3 is 14 residues long. The V end was cut by 6 bases, the J end by 5 bases, with 16 bases between. The DNA for the CDR3 is TGTGCCAGCAGCGCCGGGACACCGTTTTATGGCTACACCTTC. This translates into CASSAGTPFYGYTF.

This sequence joins TRBV7-9 and TRBJ2-3; no definite D call. Germline assignment: CDR1 SEHNR and CDR2 FQNEAQ (reference sequence). This CDR3 has 14 amino acids. V lost 5 bases, J lost 1 base, and 10 bases lay in between. CDR3 DNA sequence: TGTGCCAGCAGCCCTACTTGGGGCACAGATACGCAGTATTTT. Residues: CASSPTWGTDTQYF.

This clonotype has a handful of counts. This chain links TRBV29-1 with TRBJ2-5, with 12 bases fitting TRBD2. The trim removed 6 bases at V and 5 bases at J, leaving 7 bases unmatched. The germline V gene encodes CDR1 SQVTM and CDR2 ANQGSEA. This CDR3 contains 14 residues. The CDR3, as DNA: TGCAGCGTGGTGACTAGCGGGAGTTGGGAGACCCAGTACTTC. Translation gives CSVVTSGSWETQYF.

In its sample, this clonotype was seen a few times. The genes are TRBV4-1 and TRBJ1-1, with D possibly TRBD1 on 5 matching bases. Trimming left V 0 bases short and J 4 bases short, with 6 bases between. This CDR3 spans 13 amino acids. In germline, CDR1 is MGHRA, CDR2 YSYEKL. CDR3 sequence: CASSQDQGTEAFF. The CDR3 region has the DNA TGCGCCAGCAGCCAAGATCAGGGCACTGAAGCTTTCTTT.

The V gene is TRBV4-1, the J gene TRBJ2-7; TRBD2 aligns across 8 bases. V lost 1 base and J lost 4; bases outside the gene matches: 6. Looked up from germline, CDR1 is MGHRA and CDR2 is YSYEKL. The CDR3 is 15 residues long. CDR3 residues: CASSQGQAGDYEQYF. The CDR3 DNA follows: TGCGCCAGCAGCCAAGGTCAAGCGGGAGATTACGAGCAGTACTTC.

This clonotype was counted a few times. V usage is TRBV15 and J usage is TRBJ2-5; 8 nucleotides line up with TRBD1. The CDR3 length is 16 residues. Losses at the gene ends were 1 base for V and 5 bases for J; bases not matched to a gene: 9. Per germline, CDR1 LNHNV and CDR2 YYDKDF (reference sequence). In DNA, the CDR3 is TGTGCCACCAGCAGAGTGAGGACAGGGTTCGGTGAGACCCAGTACTTC. This sequence encodes CATSRVRTGFGETQYF.

V and J are TRBV7-9 and TRBJ2-1, with D perhaps TRBD1 (6 bases). This CDR3 contains 15 residues. V lost 5 bases and J 3 bases, leaving 14 bases between the germline ends. From germline, CDR1 is SEHNR and CDR2 FQNEAQ (reference sequence). CDR3 protein: CASSQPGHNYNEQFF. The DNA of the CDR3 is TGTGCCAGCAGCCAACCGGGACACAACTACAATGAGCAGTTCTTC.